This T cell receptor beta chain is drawn from a study of T cells in Graves' hyperthyroidism and ophthalmopathy (dated by TCRdb to about 2019). Regarding the research as a whole: Peripheral blood samples were taken at initial diagnosis, before any treatment was given. The roughly 90 discovery patients were divided at random into training and test sets in a 7:3 ratio. The paper describes TCR Vbeta CDR3 sequencing of 120 to 150 peripheral blood samples, made up of fewer than 50 ophthalmopathy patients, approximately 76 hyperthyroidism patients and some 17 progressor patients. A discovery cohort of approximately 97 patients, roughly 45 with Graves' ophthalmopathy and approximately 55 with stable Graves' hyperthyroidism, was used to find distinguishing TCR V-J signatures. Following sampling, methimazole starting at 30 mg daily was given to hyperthyroidism patients, and high-dose intravenous methylprednisolone was given to ophthalmopathy patients. In roughly six Graves' hyperthyroidism patients, the study also compared T-cell repertoires from thyroid tissue with T-cell repertoires from blood. An independent validation cohort of fewer than 20 hyperthyroidism patients and some 15 patients who later progressed to ophthalmopathy tested prospective prediction of ophthalmopathy. What the study reported, not specific to this receptor: In cross-validation, a model built on a 13 V-J signature told ophthalmopathy apart from stable hyperthyroidism with over 85% sensitivity and around 84% specificity, and in testing the same model reached 80%/75%. In validation, progression to ophthalmopathy was predicted by the model with 55% to 71% sensitivity and roughly 76% specificity, a median of 6.5 months before onset. Most expanded thyroid clonotypes (frequency above 0.001) were also detected in blood, suggesting blood repertoires may reflect thyroid immune responses. No statistical method was used to set the sample size in advance, and investigators knew the group allocation.

Stable Graves' hyperthyroidism was defined as the absence of progression to ophthalmopathy over 18 months of follow-up. Hyperthyroidism patients were newly diagnosed, with disease duration under 2 months, and aged 18 to 65 years. Exclusion was applied to patients with uncontrolled infections, other autoimmune diseases, pregnancy or lactation. Diagnoses were established on the basis of clinical symptoms, serum thyroxine and TRAb, thyroid ultrasound, and orbital computed tomography. Ficoll-Paque density gradient centrifugation was used to isolate PBMCs from around 10 ml of fresh peripheral blood. Total RNA was extracted with Trizol reagent, and quality was checked on an Agilent 2100 Bioanalyzer. The CDR1 and CDR2 encoded by the germline V gene are MNHEY and SVGAGI. V is shortened by 0 bases, J by 0 bases, and the region joining them spans 14 bases. Counted from cysteine to phenylalanine, this CDR3 has 17 amino acids. CDR3 DNA is the only sequence kept; it has 51 bases, read in frame from the first base.

As to this clonotype: The antigen this receptor binds is unknown. Base quality data are lacking; no much larger clone is found one base away.

The TCR beta CDR3 regions were amplified from RNA transcripts. For the first round of RT-PCR on the TCR CDR3, the HTBI primer set was used together with the Qiagen OneStep RT-PCR kit. Libraries were constructed in a second round of multiplex PCR, after which size selection and purification were performed. Paired-end sequencing of the libraries was performed with 100 bp reads on an Illumina HiSeq2000. Turning to the authors' computational methods: Raw data were processed with SOAPnuke, discarding reads with adapters, uncalled bases, mean Phred below 15, or no exact constant-primer or identifier match. High-quality paired reads were merged using COPE v1.2.5, and each unique nucleotide sequence was defined as a clonotype. MiTCR v1.1 was used to align the clonotypes against IMGT TRBV, TRBD and TRBJ reference segments. Only V-J combinations with frequency above 0.0001, covering roughly 99% of repertoires, were analysed. A TCS score was defined as the ratio between F50 (clonal expansion) and ExV (chaos), using BLOSUM62-based TCRdist between CDR3 peptides within each V-J. Welch's t-statistics and random forest reduced 500 to 650 V-J features to around 14, which were used in a naive Bayes classifier (R e1071). The public reads were quality trimmed at Q25 with fastp and then assembled into clones with MiXCR by TCRdb, keeping productive beta chains. Identical CDR3 proteins give one entry, which carries the most common genes and DNA. V and J calls and clone size were set by TCRdb, not the authors. Counted in this sample were about 560,000 distinct CDR3 sequences; around 15% of them appeared once. More than 11% of the sample rests with the top ten.

Sequencing used blood. The chain uses TRBV6-5 and TRBJ1-2, with no confident D gene call. This receptor was obtained from a woman aged 40-49 years with Graves' hyperthyroidism. The nucleotide sequence is given as TGTGCCAGCAGTTACTCTGGGGTATCGGGCTCTAACTATGGCTACACCTTC. Protein translation: CASSYSGVSGSNYGYTF.